Listed below are T cell receptor beta chains from one sample, sequenced in a study of OX40 agonist ivuxolimab in advanced cancers. The assay was immunoSEQ multiplex PCR, and TCRdb's table has in-frame clones only and misses some. The table has about 80,000 clones, approximately 90% seen once. Sample: CD4+ or CD8+ T cells sorted from blood, taken in a trial of the OX40 agonist ivuxolimab. The receptors stem from an adult with an advanced solid tumor such as melanoma, head and neck, liver or kidney cancer. The CDR3 runs from the conserved cysteine through the conserved F or W. The D gene is left open where the match is weak. Size values are once, few and many counts, or a class for expanded clones, and some rows have none.

V	size	J	D	DNA	CDR3
TRBV19	-	TRBJ2-7	-	TGTGCCAGTAGCCCAGGGGCCTACGAGCAGTACTTC	CASSPGAYEQYF
TRBV6-5	-	TRBJ2-5	-	TGTGCCAGCAGTTACAGGGGCGCGGAGACCCAGTACTTC	CASSYRGAETQYF
TRBV28	-	TRBJ1-2	TRBD1	TGTGCCAGCAGTTTATCACAGGGGGCGGGCTACACCTTC	CASSLSQGAGYTF
TRBV5-1	-	TRBJ2-2	TRBD1	TGCGCCAGCAGCTTCGGACAGGGGTCCGGGGAGCTGTTTTTT	CASSFGQGSGELFF
TRBV7-2	-	TRBJ1-2	-	TGTGCCAGCAGCTTAGTCCGAGGGGAAGGCTACACCTTC	CASSLVRGEGYTF
TRBV6-1	-	TRBJ2-2	-	TGTGCCAGCAGCGCAGGGTCGTCCGGGGAGCTGTTTTTT	CASSAGSSGELFF
TRBV6-6	-	TRBJ1-2	-	TGTGCCAGCATCAACCCGGGGAATTATGGCTACACCTTC	CASINPGNYGYTF
TRBV6-1	-	TRBJ2-1	-	TGTGCCAGCAGCCGCATAGGGGGTCCTGAGCAGTTCTTC	CASSRIGGPEQFF
TRBV5-5	-	TRBJ1-2	-	TGTGCCAGCAGCCCTGCCCTCCAGCGGAGGTATGGCTACACCTTC	CASSPALQRRYGYTF
TRBV6-6	-	TRBJ1-2	-	TGTGCCAGCAGCCCTACAGGTCTCTATGGCTACACCTTC	CASSPTGLYGYTF
TRBV7-2	-	TRBJ1-5	-	TGTGCCAGCAGCACGACCAGATTAGTGTATGATAGCAATCAGCCCCAGCATTTT	CASSTTRLVYDSNQPQHF
TRBV7-6	-	TRBJ1-4	-	TGTGCCAGCAGCTCCAGCTACGCAACTAATGAAAAACTGTTTTTT	CASSSSYATNEKLFF
TRBV5-4	-	TRBJ2-2	-	TGTGCCAGCAGCTTCGAGCCGGGACGAAGTACCGGGGAGCTGTTTTTT	CASSFEPGRSTGELFF
TRBV7-9	-	TRBJ2-2	-	TGTGCCAGCAGCTTAGAGGCGAGAATTCACACCGGGGAGCTGTTTTTT	CASSLEARIHTGELFF
TRBV28	-	TRBJ2-2	TRBD2	TGTGCCAGCAGTTACCGGGGGGATACCGGGGAGCTGTTTTTT	CASSYRGDTGELFF
TRBV6-5	-	TRBJ2-7	TRBD2	TGTGCCAGCAGTGCCGGCCGGGGGGGCGAGCAGTACTTC	CASSAGRGGEQYF
TRBV2	once	TRBJ1-2	-	TGTGCCAGCATCACTGCGACCCCCTATGGCTACACCTTC	CASITATPYGYTF
TRBV29-1	-	TRBJ1-2	TRBD1	TGCAGTGTTGGGGCGGGACAGGAGACACCGGGCTACACCTTC	CSVGAGQETPGYTF
TRBV28	-	TRBJ1-1	-	TGTGCCAGCAGTTTAAATGAGGGGAACACTGAAGCTTTCTTT	CASSLNEGNTEAFF
TRBV5-4	once	TRBJ2-3	-	TGTGCCAGCAGCAAGGGACAACTTAGCACAGATACGCAGTATTTT	CASSKGQLSTDTQYF
TRBV7-2	-	TRBJ1-2	-	TGTGCCAGCAGCTTATCAGGAATCTATGGCTACACCTTC	CASSLSGIYGYTF
TRBV15	-	TRBJ1-1	-	TGTGCCACCAGCAGAGATTACGGGGTCAAGAACACTGAAGCTTTCTTT	CATSRDYGVKNTEAFF
TRBV27	-	TRBJ1-1	-	TGTGCCAGCAGTAGCTTCGGGGTCACTGAAGCTTTCTTT	CASSSFGVTEAFF
TRBV7-8	-	TRBJ2-1	-	TGTGCCAGCAGCACTACAGGTGAGCAGTTCTTC	CASSTTGEQFF
TRBV20-1	-	TRBJ2-3	-	TGCAGTGCTACATACACAGATACGCAGTATTTT	CSATYTDTQYF
TRBV6-5	-	TRBJ2-1	-	TGTGCCAGCAGGCCATTGTCTCGCGATGAGCAGTTCTTC	CASRPLSRDEQFF
TRBV7-2	-	TRBJ2-1	TRBD2	TGTGCCAGCAGCTTTAGCGGGAGCTCCTACAATGAGCAGTTCTTC	CASSFSGSSYNEQFF
TRBV28	-	TRBJ1-1	TRBD1	TGTGCCAGCAGTTCGACAGGGCGGTGGACTGAAGCTTTCTTT	CASSSTGRWTEAFF
TRBV23-1	-	TRBJ1-3	-	TGCGCCAGCAGTCAATACAGGAGAAGCTCTGGAAACACCATATATTTT	CASSQYRRSSGNTIYF
TRBV5-6	-	TRBJ2-2	-	TGTGCCAGCAGCCGTGCGGGGGCCACCGGGGAGCTGTTTTTT	CASSRAGATGELFF
TRBV9	once	TRBJ1-1	-	TGTGCCAGCAGCGTTGCCGCCTTGAACACTGAAGCTTTCTTT	CASSVAALNTEAFF